The sequence of this TCR beta chain was determined in a study of T-cell reconstitution after alpha-beta-depleted transplantation in children. Only a few counts were recorded for this clonotype. Its antigen is currently unknown. The study's findings and limits: TCRbeta diversity was high at day 60 in some patients (a result of surviving recipient T cells and thymic progenitors). One year after transplant, T-cell counts and diversity came mostly from newly produced T cells. Roughly two months post-transplant, alpha-beta T cells reportedly originated from several hundred graft clones that had expanded.

The CDR3 extends over 16 amino acids. V shed 4 bases and J 0 bases; nucleotides not matched to a gene: 5. Germline CDR1 and CDR2: SGHRS and YFSETQ. Unique molecular identifiers were built into the TCRbeta library. TCRdb called the PCR reads again in MiXCR, with one record for every CDR3 protein. The data show about 600,000 distinct CDR3 sequences, with 13% seen just once and around 2.2% held by the top ten. This TCR was recovered from a male patient aged 5 to 17 who had a stem cell transplant for acute myeloid leukemia, so the T cells may come from the graft donor. The sample here was PBMCs, mostly from graft donor cells, taken 360 days after TCRalphabeta/CD19-depleted stem cell transplant. This chain links TRBV5-1 with TRBJ1-3; 9 bases agree with TRBD1. CDR3 nucleotide sequence: TGCGCCAGCAGCGCGGCGACAGGGGGCTCTGGAAACACCATATATTTT. The encoded protein is CASSAATGGSGNTIYF.